This T cell receptor (beta chain) was found in a study of T-cell memory formation after mild COVID-19. With respect to this clonotype: Its antigen is unknown.

TCRdb independently ran MiXCR on the 5' RACE reads; one entry per CDR3 protein. Of nearly 350,000 distinct CDR3 sequences listed, 13% were seen once; the top ten hold about 21%. The CDR3 consists of 19 residues. V gave up 1 base and J gave up 10 bases, with 31 bases separating them. Per germline, CDR1 SGHVS and CDR2 FQNEAQ. Notes on the study in general: A subset of responding clones appeared in pre-infection memory, suggesting cross-reactive memory joined. A second wave expanding day 15 to 37 was CD4+-biased; contracting clones were balanced.

The material sequenced was PBMCs or a T cell subset sorted from them (not recorded which). The clonotype comes from a man between 18 and 35 years old who had mild COVID-19 (a few samples of this study predate the infection). Cell type and time point are not known. The chain employs TRBV7-8 and TRBJ1-1; D unclear. The CDR3 nucleotides read TGTGCCAGCAGCTTAGGTCTGGACGATACCGCAGGTCGGGTCTCTGGAGCTTTCTTT. It yields the protein CASSLGLDDTAGRVSGAFF.